The entry below gives a single T cell receptor beta chain sequence along with its context. Its antigen is not identified. The V and J ends lost 0 bases and 4 bases respectively, with 7 bases between them. The CDR3 extends over 14 amino acids. From germline, CDR1 is MNHNY and CDR2 SVGAGI (reference sequence). These data are taken from a study of a mutant IDH1 vaccine in newly diagnosed glioma. Assay used: immunoSEQ multiplex PCR; TCRdb lists only in-frame clones, some missing. The sample records 60,000 or so clones, approximately 80% being singletons. Time point described: week 35, safety follow-up. What each vaccine dose contained was 300 ug of mutant IDH1 20-mer peptide, accompanied by topical imiquimod.

The receptor was derived from a man younger than 45 with glioma. The V and J genes are TRBV6-6 and TRBJ1-3; D is possibly TRBD1 (6 bases). Specimen: PBMCs, collected from a glioma patient whose treatment included an IDH1 peptide vaccine. The CDR3 region is CASSYSGQGNTIYF. The CDR3 DNA follows: TGTGCCAGCAGTTACTCGGGACAAGGAAACACCATATATTTT.